Below, 14 T cell receptor beta chains from the same sample are listed, as sequenced in a study of blood T cell dynamics during melanoma immunotherapy (dated by TCRdb to 2018 to 2020). The sample's time point label, in plain terms: week 3, after first cycle of checkpoint inhibitor. Library preparation was by the immunoSEQ multiplex PCR assay. This is the immuneACCESS table as TCRdb keeps it, with only in-frame sequences that have V and J called. A part of the clones is gone; compared with another copy, unresolved V genes explain less than half, and the rest is unexplained. The sample includes 8,500 to 13,000 clones, with 80% to 90% observed a single time. The top ten clones comprise approximately 6.9% of the sample. The sequencing here drew on blood, taken from a patient treated with checkpoint blockade. The source is a human donor with melanoma.

The rearrangement joins TRBV6-1 to TRBJ2-2; TRBD1 matches at 7 bases. V lost 2 bases to trimming and J lost 8 bases; unmatched junction nucleotides: 11. Germline lookup yields CDR1 MNHNS and CDR2 SASEGT. The CDR3 covers 16 residues. The CDR3 region has the DNA TGTGCCAGCAGTGAAAGGGGACAGCCTCGACCGGGGGAGCTGTTTTTT. It is translated as CASSERGQPRPGELFF.

On this clone itself: Other DNA variants within this sample encode the same CDR3. The chain couples TRBV5-6 to TRBJ2-7, with 11 bases matching TRBD1. Unmatched junction bases numbered 5, after V lost 3 bases and J lost 6 bases. Germline V gene sequence: CDR1 SGHDT, CDR2 YYEEEE. CDR3 length equals 14 residues. CDR3 residues: CASSWGQGGGEQYF. CDR3 sequence (DNA): TGTGCCAGCAGCTGGGGACAGGGGGGTGGCGAGCAGTACTTC.

The J gene is TRBJ1-2, the V gene TRBV7-2, with D unclear. This CDR3 is 13 amino acids long. V was trimmed by 5 bases and J by 2 bases, leaving 9 bases between them. Looked up from germline, CDR1 is SGHTA and CDR2 is FQGNSA. This CDR3 is CASSPRSNYGYTF. Written as DNA, the CDR3 is TGTGCCAGCAGCCCCCGATCCAACTATGGCTACACCTTC.

V is TRBV9 and J is TRBJ2-7; D not resolved. CDR3 size: 14 residues. Trimming cost V 5 bases and J 0 bases, with 12 bases left between them. Germline values: CDR1 SGDLS, CDR2 YYNGEE. CDR3: CASSPSQRSYEQYF. Here the CDR3 DNA reads TGTGCCAGCAGTCCCTCACAGCGCTCCTACGAGCAGTACTTC.

This clone was counted once. The chain is built from TRBV5-1 and TRBJ2-5; D might be TRBD1 or TRBD2, each matching 5 bases. Germline lookup yields CDR1 SGHRS and CDR2 YFSETQ. Trimming pared 0 bases from V and 5 bases from J, leaving 8 bases between. CDR3 length equals 13 residues. Written as DNA, the CDR3 is TGCGCCAGCAGCTTGGGGGGACCCGAGACCCAGTACTTC. Protein sequence: CASSLGGPETQYF.

The chain employs TRBV28 and TRBJ2-1, with 7 positions matching TRBD1. V shed 5 bases, J shed 8 bases, and the junction held 6 bases outside the gene matches. There are 13 residues in the CDR3. The germline CDR1 and CDR2 sequences are MDHEN and SYDVKM. The CDR3 here is CASSLDRVDEQFF. DNA of the CDR3: TGTGCCAGCAGTCTAGACAGGGTGGATGAGCAGTTCTTC.

The rearrangement uses TRBV5-6 and TRBJ1-2, with D maybe TRBD1 (5 bases). The CDR3 sequence is 14 residues long. Germline V gives CDR1 SGHDT, CDR2 YYEEEE. Trimming left V 3 bases short and J 8 bases short, with 17 bases between. The CDR3 DNA reads as TGTGCCAGCAGCTGGGGATCAAGGGGCCGGGGCTACACCTTC. This gives the protein CASSWGSRGRGYTF.

The chain carries TRBV11-2 and TRBJ2-7; D gene ambiguous. CDR3 length: 15 residues. The V and J ends lost 1 base and 0 bases respectively, with 10 bases between them. Germline CDR1 SGHAT, CDR2 FQNNGV. The CDR3 loop reads CASSLVSSNSYEQYF. CDR3 DNA: TGTGCCAGCAGCTTAGTTTCGTCCAACTCCTACGAGCAGTACTTC.

V is TRBV11-3 and J is TRBJ2-1; no definite D call. V gave up 4 bases and J gave up 0 bases, with 13 bases separating them. CDR1 is SGHNT and CDR2 is YENEEA in the germline V gene. This CDR3 is built from 16 residues. CDR3 DNA sequence: TGTGCCAGCAGCTCATTCAGAACCAGCTCCTACAATGAGCAGTTCTTC. Translated, it gives CASSSFRTSSYNEQFF.

CDR3: CASSSPSVGDTQYF. The CDR3 nucleotides read TGTGCCAGCAGCTCCCCTTCTGTTGGAGATACGCAGTATTTT. The rearrangement joins TRBV5-4 to TRBJ2-3, with D unresolved. This CDR3 has 14 amino acids. Trimming removed 3 bases from V and 5 bases from J, with 13 bases in between. Germline lookup yields CDR1 SGHNT and CDR2 YYREEE (reference sequence).

This clone has only one observation. V gene TRBV10-2 combines with J gene TRBJ1-5, with 8 bases fitting TRBD1. The CDR3 loop spans 15 amino acids. From germline, CDR1 is WSHSY and CDR2 SAAADI. V dropped 3 bases and J dropped 4; count of bases not matched to a gene: 5. The DNA of the CDR3 is TGCGCCAGCAGTGAATTTGGACAGGGAAATCAGCCCCAGCATTTT. Encoded protein: CASSEFGQGNQPQHF.

The chain carries TRBV7-2 and TRBJ2-5, with 8 positions matching TRBD1. The CDR3 has 14 residues. J lost 4 bases, V lost 4 bases, and 5 bases had no gene match. The germline CDR1 and CDR2 sequences are SGHTA and FQGNSA. The CDR3 loop is CASSYQGALETQYF. CDR3 nucleotides: TGTGCCAGCAGCTACCAGGGGGCGTTAGAGACCCAGTACTTC.

The genes are TRBV29-1 and TRBJ2-5, with 7 nucleotides matching TRBD1. This CDR3 spans 15 amino acids. Trimming took 4 bases from V and 5 from J; bases not matched to a gene: 13. The germline V gene encodes CDR1 SQVTM and CDR2 ANQGSEA. The CDR3 region is CSVVWALKQGETQYF. In DNA form, the CDR3 reads TGCAGCGTTGTCTGGGCGCTCAAACAGGGGGAGACCCAGTACTTC.

CDR3 coding DNA: TGTGCCAGCAGCTTCCGGAATTCACCCCTCCACTTT. Protein product: CASSFRNSPLHF. The genes are TRBV7-9 and TRBJ1-6; D remains unclear. The CDR3 contains 12 residues. CDR1 is SEHNR and CDR2 is FQNEAQ in the germline V gene (reference sequence). The V end lost 3 bases, the J end lost 7 bases, and 4 bases lay between the germline ends.